Included here is one T cell receptor beta chain sequence, with context. The antigen remains unidentified. The data were obtained in a study of shared clonotypes between healthy human individuals. The healthy adult donors were HIV-negative and reported no recent acute infections or vaccinations. Investigators divided CD4+ cells into CD45RA+ naive and CD45RA-negative memory subsets. Libraries were prepared by immunoSEQ multiplex PCR; TCRdb keeps only in-frame clonotypes and omits some of them. This sample has some 1.5 million clones, with nearly 99% found just once. Notes on the study in general: Relative to memory subsets, naive subsets generally showed larger estimated richness.

Germline-derived CDR1 and CDR2 are SGHVS and FQNEAQ. V shed 5 bases and J shed 0 bases, with 21 bases lying between them. The CDR3 runs 18 residues. This TCR was recovered from a man aged 25 to 40 in good health. Sequencing was carried out using naive CD4+ T cells sorted from blood. Noted subset: CD45RA+ positively selected. This rearrangement joins TRBV7-8 to TRBJ2-3; tentative D call: TRBD1 (6 bases). The CDR3, as DNA: TGTGCCAGCAGCGCCAGGGGTCCGACAGGTGCTAGCACAGATACGCAGTATTTT. It is translated as CASSARGPTGASTDTQYF.